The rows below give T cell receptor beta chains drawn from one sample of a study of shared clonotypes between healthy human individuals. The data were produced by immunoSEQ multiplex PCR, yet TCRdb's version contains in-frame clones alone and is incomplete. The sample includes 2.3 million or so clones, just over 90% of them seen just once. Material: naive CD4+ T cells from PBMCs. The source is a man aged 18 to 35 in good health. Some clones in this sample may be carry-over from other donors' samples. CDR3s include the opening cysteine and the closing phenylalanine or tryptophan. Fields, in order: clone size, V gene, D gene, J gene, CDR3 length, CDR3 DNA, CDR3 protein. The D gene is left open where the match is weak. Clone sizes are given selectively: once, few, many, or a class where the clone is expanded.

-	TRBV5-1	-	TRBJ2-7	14	TGCGCCAGCAGCTTGGTTATCGACAGCTACGAGCAGTACTTC	CASSLVIDSYEQYF
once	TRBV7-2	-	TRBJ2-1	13	TGTGCCAGCGTGGGCGGAAGCTACAATGAGCAGTTCTTC	CASVGGSYNEQFF
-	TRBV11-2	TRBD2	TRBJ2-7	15	TGTGCCAGCAGCTCAGGACTAGCGGGAGGATACGAGCAGTACTTC	CASSSGLAGGYEQYF
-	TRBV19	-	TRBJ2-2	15	TGTGCCAGTATCCACTCGGGGCTAGGGACCGGGGAGCTGTTTTTT	CASIHSGLGTGELFF
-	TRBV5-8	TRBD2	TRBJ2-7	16	TGTGCCAGCAGCAGTGGACTAGCGGAGACACTATACGAGCAGTACTTC	CASSSGLAETLYEQYF
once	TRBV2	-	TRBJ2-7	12	TGTGCCAGCAGGCTAGCGACGAACGAGCAGTACTTC	CASRLATNEQYF
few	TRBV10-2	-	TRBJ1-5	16	TGCGCCAGCAGTGCCGGACTTGGGGTGGGCAATCAGCCCCAGCATTTT	CASSAGLGVGNQPQHF
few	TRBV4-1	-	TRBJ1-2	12	TGCGCCAGCAGCCAAGAAAGGTCTGGCTACACCTTC	CASSQERSGYTF
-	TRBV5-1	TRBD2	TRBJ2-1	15	TGCGCCAGCAGCTCTACTAAGCGGGAGTTGAATGAGCAGTTCTTC	CASSSTKRELNEQFF
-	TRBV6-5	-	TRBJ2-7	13	TGTGCCAGCAGTTACTCAGGCACGGGCGAGCAGTACTTC	CASSYSGTGEQYF
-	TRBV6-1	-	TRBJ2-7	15	TGTGCCAGCAGTGAAGCTGCGACAGGCTCCTACGAGCAGTACTTC	CASSEAATGSYEQYF
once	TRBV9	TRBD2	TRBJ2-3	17	TGTGCCAGCAGCGCCTCCGGGACTAGGGGACTTCGGGATACGCAGTATTTT	CASSASGTRGLRDTQYF
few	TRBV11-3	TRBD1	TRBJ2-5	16	TGTGCCAGCAGCGTCGGGACAGGGGAGATCCAAGAGACCCAGTACTTC	CASSVGTGEIQETQYF
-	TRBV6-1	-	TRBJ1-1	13	TGTGCCAGCCATCTGTCTAGTTTTTCTGAAGCTTTCTTT	CASHLSSFSEAFF
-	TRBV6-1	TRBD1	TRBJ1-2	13	TGTGCCAGCACTCGACAGGGGGTCTATGGCTACACCTTC	CASTRQGVYGYTF
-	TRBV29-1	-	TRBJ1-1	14	TGCAGCGTTGAAGGTGGGGCGGGAAACACTGAAGCTTTCTTT	CSVEGGAGNTEAFF
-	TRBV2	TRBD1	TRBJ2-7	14	TGTGCCAGCAGTGTATACGGGACAGACTACGAGCAGTACTTC	CASSVYGTDYEQYF
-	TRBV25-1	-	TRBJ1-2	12	TGTGCCAGCAGGGGGGCTAATTATGGCTACACCTTC	CASRGANYGYTF